This TCR beta chain originates from a study of post-analysis software for immune sequencing data. The CDR3 runs 11 residues. Germline assignment: CDR1 SQVTM and CDR2 ANQGSEA. Trimming stripped 6 bases from V and 7 bases from J, with 11 bases between. Researchers reported that TCR beta cDNA libraries carried unique molecular identifiers. TCRdb re-called the PCR reads through MiXCR, storing one row per CDR3 protein. This sample carries about 460,000 distinct CDR3 sequences, under 55% of them seen once, and the ten largest clones take about an eighth. This clonotype was picked up a small number of times. Antigen: not known. Study findings and constraints: Roughly five TRBV segments appeared more often in patients than in controls, and TRBV5-6, TRBV5-1 and TRBV20-1 were among these.

The sample comprised blood. The chain recombines TRBV29-1 with TRBJ2-3, with D perhaps matching TRBD1 (7 bases). This receptor was identified in a girl under 18 with multiple sclerosis. CDR3 bases: TGCAGCGTCGCGGGACAGTATACGCAGTATTTT. It codes for CSVAGQYTQYF.